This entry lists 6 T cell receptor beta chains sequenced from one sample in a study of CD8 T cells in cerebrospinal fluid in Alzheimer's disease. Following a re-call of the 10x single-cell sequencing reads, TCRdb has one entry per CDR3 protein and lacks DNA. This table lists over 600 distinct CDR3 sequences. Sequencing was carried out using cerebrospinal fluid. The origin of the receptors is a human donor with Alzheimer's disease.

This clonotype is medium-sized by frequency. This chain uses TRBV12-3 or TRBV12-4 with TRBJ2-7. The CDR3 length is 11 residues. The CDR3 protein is CASTDRYEQYF.

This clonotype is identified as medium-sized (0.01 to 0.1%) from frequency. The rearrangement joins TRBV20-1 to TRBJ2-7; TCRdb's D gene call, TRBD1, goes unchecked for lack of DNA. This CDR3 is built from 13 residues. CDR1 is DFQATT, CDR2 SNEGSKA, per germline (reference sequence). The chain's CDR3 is CSATREPRGEQYF.

The CDR3 sequence: CASSLEPGTAYGYTF. The chain couples TRBV5-1 to TRBJ1-2; the D call of TRBD1 rests on TCRdb alone, since no DNA is present to check it. CDR1 is SGHRS, CDR2 YFSETQ, per germline. CDR3 length: 15 amino acids.

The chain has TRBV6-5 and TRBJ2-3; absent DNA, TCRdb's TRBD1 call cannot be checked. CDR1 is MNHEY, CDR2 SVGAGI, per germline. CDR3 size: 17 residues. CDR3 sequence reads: CASSYPRGTGGTDTQYF.

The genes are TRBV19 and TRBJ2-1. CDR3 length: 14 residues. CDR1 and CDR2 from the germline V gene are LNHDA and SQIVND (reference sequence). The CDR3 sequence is CASKTDLSYNEQFF.

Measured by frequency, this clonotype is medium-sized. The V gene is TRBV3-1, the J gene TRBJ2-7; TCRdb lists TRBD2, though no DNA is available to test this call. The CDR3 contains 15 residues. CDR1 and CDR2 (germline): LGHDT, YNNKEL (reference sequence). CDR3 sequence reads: CASSLKRETSYEQYF.